The sample holds a few counts of the clone carrying this TCR beta chain. Its antigen is unidentified. These data come from a study of beta chain features in type 1 diabetes. There are 15 residues in the CDR3. Germline V CDR1 and CDR2: SGHAT, FQNNGV. Trimming at V came to 5 bases and at J to 7 bases, leaving 11 bases not matched to a gene. Study findings and constraints: Within each of all four CD4+ subsets, Type 1 diabetes patients had TCRB CDR3s that were moderately but significantly shorter.

Sequenced material consisted of expressed TCRB transcripts (all of the isolated RNA was reverse transcribed). Repertoires were generated with immunoSEQ multiplex PCR, while TCRdb's copy carries only in-frame clones and drops some. The sample has about 300,000 clones; approximately 15% are singletons. The TCR sequence derives from a woman aged 18-35 years with type 1 diabetes. The chain employs TRBV11-2 and TRBJ2-1, with 7 bases fitting TRBD2. Input material: naive CD4+ T cells from blood. The CDR3: CASSPLGGRANEQFF. CDR3 sequence (DNA): TGTGCCAGCAGCCCTCTGGGCGGGAGAGCGAATGAGCAGTTCTTC.